The 24 T cell receptor beta chains in this list originate from one sample, sequenced in a study of blood T cells in healthy people across ages. A second roughly 6 to 11 cycle PCR used barcoded and J-beta primers. Each CDR3 protein gets one entry after TCRdb re-called the 5' RACE reads with MiXCR. The table records roughly 1.5 million distinct CDR3 sequences, approximately 39% of them present only once. Source material: blood. These receptors originate from a young woman in good health.

The chain recombines TRBV10-3 with TRBJ1-1; the match to TRBD1 covers 8 bases. Germline loops: CDR1 ENHRY, CDR2 SYGVKD. The trim removed 11 bases at V and 8 bases at J, leaving 22 bases unmatched. The CDR3 sequence is 16 residues long. The CDR3 coding sequence is TGTGCCTCCCGGAGACCCGGGACAGGACCGGATAAGGAAGCTTTCTTT. It specifies CASRRPGTGPDKEAFF.

This clonotype was observed a handful of times. V usage is TRBV29-1 and J usage is TRBJ2-1; a possible D gene is TRBD2 (6 bases). The CDR3 contains 13 residues. Per germline, CDR1 SQVTM and CDR2 ANQGSEA. V lost 4 bases to trimming and J lost 8 bases, with 15 bases between them. The DNA for the CDR3 is TGCAGCGTTGGGGGACTCCGACTGGATGAGCAGTTCTTC. This sequence encodes CSVGGLRLDEQFF.

This clonotype showed up just a few times. The chain carries TRBV20-1 and TRBJ2-1; TRBD2 agrees at 7 bases. Germline lookup yields CDR1 DFQATT and CDR2 SNEGSKA (reference sequence). Unmatched junction bases numbered 7, after V lost 5 bases and J lost 9 bases. The CDR3 is made up of 12 amino acids. The CDR3 nucleotides are TGCAGTGCTGCCTCGGGCGGGAGTGAGCAGTTCTTC. Its protein is CSAASGGSEQFF.

In its sample, this clonotype was seen a few times. The rearrangement joins TRBV28 to TRBJ2-5; tentative D call: TRBD2 (6 bases). Germline assignment: CDR1 MDHEN and CDR2 SYDVKM. This CDR3 has 15 residues. V dropped 6 bases and J dropped 2 bases, with 16 bases sitting between them. CDR3 sequence reads: CASREGTVPQETQYF. The CDR3 DNA follows: TGTGCCAGCAGGGAGGGAACAGTACCACAAGAGACCCAGTACTTC.

The V and J genes are TRBV12-3 or TRBV12-4 and TRBJ2-3, with a weak D call TRBD2 (6 bases). The germline V and J ends were trimmed by 2 bases and 2 bases, with 11 bases remaining between them. The CDR3 is 15 residues long. The CDR3, as DNA: TGTGCCAGCAGTTTAAAGGGACTCATCACAGATACGCAGTATTTT. It specifies CASSLKGLITDTQYF.

This chain connects TRBV15 to TRBJ1-1; D is uncertain. The CDR3 length is 13 residues. Germline V gene sequence: CDR1 LNHNV, CDR2 YYDKDF (reference sequence). V was trimmed by 3 bases and J by 2 bases, leaving 7 bases between them. The CDR3 protein is CATSRDVNTEAFF. As DNA, the CDR3 is TGTGCCACCAGCAGGGATGTCAACACTGAAGCTTTCTTT.

The genes are TRBV7-2 and TRBJ2-5; no clear D. The CDR3 has 15 residues. Germline CDR1 is SGHTA and CDR2 is FQGNSA. The V gene lost 5 bases and the J gene lost 11 bases, with 24 bases spanning the gap. CDR3 protein: CASSSSGLVGYEQYF. The CDR3 coding sequence is TGTGCCAGCAGCAGTAGTGGGCTAGTCGGTTATGAGCAGTACTTC.

Remarks on this clonotype: A read error may account for a junction end that differs from germline. The gene calls are TRBV12-3 or TRBV12-4 and TRBJ2-1, with no clear D. The CDR3 sequence is 16 residues long. As DNA, the CDR3 is TGTGCCTGCAGCCCAACGGAACCCTCAATCTACAATGAGCAGTTCTTC. Translated: CACSPTEPSIYNEQFF.

This clonotype was picked up a small number of times. The chain carries TRBV5-6 and TRBJ2-7, with D possibly being TRBD1 or TRBD2 (5 bases each). The CDR3 is 13 residues long. Trimming removed 4 bases from V and 1 base from J, with 9 bases in between. Germline V gene sequence: CDR1 SGHDT, CDR2 YYEEEE. CDR3 sequence: CASSGDESYEQYF. CDR3 in DNA: TGTGCCAGCAGCGGGGACGAGTCCTACGAGCAGTACTTC.

This clonotype was found a few times. V usage is TRBV7-8 and J usage is TRBJ2-1; D remains ambiguous. The germline gives CDR1 SGHVS, CDR2 FQNEAQ. The CDR3 has 15 residues. Trimming took 5 bases from V and 1 from J, leaving 12 bases between them. Here the CDR3 reads CASSPLVQSYNEQFF. The CDR3 region has the DNA TGTGCCAGCAGCCCATTAGTCCAATCCTACAATGAGCAGTTCTTC.

The chain uses TRBV28 and TRBJ2-4; 7 nucleotides line up with TRBD2. Gene TRBJ2-7 matches the end of the DNA better, so the J call may be wrong. From germline, CDR1 is MDHEN and CDR2 SYDVKM. The CDR3 covers 14 residues. CDR3 protein: CASSLSLADYEQYF. The CDR3 DNA sequence: TGTGCCAGCAGTTTAAGCCTAGCGGACTACGAGCAGTACTTC.

The V and J genes are TRBV2 and TRBJ2-5, with D perhaps matching TRBD2 (6 bases). Germline-derived CDR1 and CDR2 are SNHLY and FYNNEI. There are 12 residues in the CDR3. Deletions cut 11 bases from V and 2 bases from J, with 12 bases between. The CDR3 DNA reads as TGTGCCGGTTCTAGCGTTCAAGAGACCCAGTACTTC. This gives the protein CAGSSVQETQYF.

The J gene is TRBJ1-1, the V gene TRBV6-1; TRBD1 aligns across 7 bases. The V segment lost 6 bases and the J segment 8 bases; nucleotides outside the gene matches: 6. There are 12 residues in the CDR3. Germline V gene sequence: CDR1 MNHNS, CDR2 SASEGT. The CDR3 region is CASSYRGQEAFF. The DNA for the CDR3 is TGTGCCAGCAGCTATCGGGGACAGGAAGCTTTCTTT.

The chain employs TRBV28 and TRBJ2-1; 7 bases line up with TRBD1. The DNA matches TRBJ2-7 better at its end, which makes the J call doubtful. CDR3 size: 15 residues. CDR1 is MDHEN and CDR2 is SYDVKM in the germline V gene. CDR3 sequence: CASMPDRLSYNEQYF. The CDR3 bases are TGTGCCAGTATGCCGGACAGGCTATCCTACAATGAGCAGTACTTC.

This clonotype was counted only a few times. The rearrangement uses TRBV5-1 and TRBJ2-7; 8 bases align to TRBD1. This CDR3 contains 15 residues. Germline lookup yields CDR1 SGHRS and CDR2 YFSETQ. V was clipped by 2 bases and J by 5 bases; unmatched bases: 9. The CDR3 sequence: CASSFQGAWVDEQYF. The DNA of the CDR3 is TGCGCCAGCAGCTTTCAGGGGGCTTGGGTCGACGAGCAGTACTTC.

This rearrangement joins TRBV28 to TRBJ1-1; D not resolved. Trimming cost V 2 bases and J 2 bases, with 9 bases left between them. This CDR3 has 14 residues. Germline CDR1 and CDR2: MDHEN and SYDVKM. The CDR3 bases are TGTGCCAGCAGTTTAATTGAGGCCAACACTGAAGCTTTCTTT. Its translation: CASSLIEANTEAFF. Full variable domain (outside the CDR3, taken from reference TRBV28 and TRBJ1-1): DVKVTQSSRYLVKRTGEKVFLECVQDMDHENMFWYRQDPGLGLRLIYFSYDVKMKEKGDIPEGYSVSREKKERFSLILESASTNQTSMYLCASSLIEANTEAFFGQGTRLTVV.

The J gene is TRBJ2-5, the V gene TRBV20-1; the D call may be TRBD1 or TRBD2 (5 bases each). V was pared by 1 base and J by 4 bases, with 13 bases between. Germline CDR1 is DFQATT and CDR2 is SNEGSKA (reference sequence). This CDR3 has 14 residues. The CDR3 is CSARGGINLETQYF. The CDR3 DNA reads TGCAGTGCTAGAGGGGGGATTAATTTAGAGACCCAGTACTTC.

This clonotype was seen only a few times. The V gene is TRBV7-9, the J gene TRBJ2-5; no firm D call. This CDR3 has 14 residues. In germline, CDR1 is SEHNR, CDR2 FQNEAQ (reference sequence). The V and J ends lost 1 base and 0 bases respectively, with 6 bases between them. CDR3 nucleotide sequence: TGTGCCAGCAGCTTAGAGACCAACCAAGAGACCCAGTACTTC. Translating it yields CASSLETNQETQYF.

This clonotype has at least ten counts. Compared with germline, one end of the junction differs, possibly owing to a read error. The chain links TRBV5-1 to TRBJ1-2, with 7 bases fitting TRBD1. CDR1 and CDR2 from the germline V gene are SGHRS and YFSETQ. The CDR3 contains 14 residues. The CDR3 protein is CASSLGTANYGYTF. The CDR3 DNA is TGTGCCAGCAGCTTAGGGACAGCTAACTATGGCTACACCTTC.

The chain links TRBV10-3 to TRBJ1-2; 9 bases agree with TRBD1. V shed 8 bases, J shed 3 bases, and the junction held 13 bases outside the gene matches. Germline V gene lookup returns CDR1 ENHRY and CDR2 SYGVKD. CDR3 length equals 16 residues. CDR3 sequence: CAIGDTGGAYDYGYTF. The CDR3 nucleotides read TGTGCCATCGGCGATACAGGGGGCGCGTACGACTATGGCTACACCTTC.

This clonotype was counted only a few times. One base away lies a much larger clone, so this may be a sequencing read error. V and J are TRBV25-1 and TRBJ1-1, with D hard to call. V was trimmed by 5 bases and J by 4 bases, leaving 8 bases between them. The CDR3 runs to 12 residues. Looked up from germline, CDR1 is MGHDK and CDR2 is SYGVNS. In nucleotides, the CDR3 is TGTGCCAGCAGTTGGATGAGCACTGAAGCTTTCTTT. This codes for CASSWMSTEAFF.

As DNA, the CDR3 is TGTGCCAGCACCACAACCGGGACTAGCTTCCAAGAGACCCAGTACTTC. This sequence encodes CASTTTGTSFQETQYF. The chain has TRBV7-2 and TRBJ2-5; 9 nucleotides line up with TRBD2. Germline CDR1 SGHTA, CDR2 FQGNSA. The junction had 10 bases not matched to a gene; V was cut back by 7 bases and J by 1 base. The CDR3 is made up of 16 amino acids.

In this sample, this clonotype turned up a few times. The J gene is TRBJ2-7, the V gene TRBV20-1; D call uncertain. CDR1 is DFQATT and CDR2 is SNEGSKA in the germline V gene (reference sequence). The length of the CDR3 is 13 residues. V lost 6 bases and J 0 bases, leaving 12 bases between the germline ends. In DNA form, the CDR3 reads TGCAGTGCCGTTAGACGGAGCTCCTACGAGCAGTACTTC. This gives the protein CSAVRRSSYEQYF.

This clonotype was seen a handful of times. The chain couples TRBV18 to TRBJ2-3; 7 bases align to TRBD1. This CDR3 spans 16 amino acids. With V trimmed by 3 bases and J by 0 bases, 6 bases remained unmatched. The germline V gene encodes CDR1 KGHSH and CDR2 LQKENI. As DNA, the CDR3 is TGTGCCAGCTCACCTTCCGGGACAGAGAGCACAGATACGCAGTATTTT. Protein product: CASSPSGTESTDTQYF. Full variable domain (outside the CDR3, taken from reference TRBV18 and TRBJ2-3): NAGVMQNPRHLVRRRGQEARLRCSPMKGHSHVYWYRQLPEEGLKFMVYLQKENIIDESGMPKERFSAEFPKEGPSILRIQQVVRGDSAAYFCASSPSGTESTDTQYFGPGTRLTVL.